The source of this TCR beta chain is a study of cytomegalovirus exposure and HLA in healthy donors. Study observations and caveats: It was reportedly the case that the classifier diagnosed cytomegalovirus status with high specificity and sensitivity.

The PCR employed 60 Vbeta primers together with 13 Jbeta primers. Profiling relied on immunoSEQ multiplex PCR, and the TCRdb table lists in-frame clones only, not all of them. Altogether roughly 200,000 clones are present, 65% to 90% being singletons, with the ten largest covering around 0.31%. Turning to this clone: The antigen is unknown.

Sequencing input: PBMCs. The origin of this receptor is a woman aged 25 to 39 in good health and CMV-seronegative.

This chain's CDR3 is CASTPLPGLASNEQFF. CDR3 coding DNA: TGTGCCAGCACCCCCCTACCGGGACTAGCGTCCAATGAGCAGTTCTTC. This chain uses TRBV11-2 with TRBJ2-1; TRBD2 agrees at 10 bases. V lost 7 bases and J lost 6; bases outside the gene matches: 12. Germline loops: CDR1 SGHAT, CDR2 FQNNGV. The CDR3 is 16 residues long.